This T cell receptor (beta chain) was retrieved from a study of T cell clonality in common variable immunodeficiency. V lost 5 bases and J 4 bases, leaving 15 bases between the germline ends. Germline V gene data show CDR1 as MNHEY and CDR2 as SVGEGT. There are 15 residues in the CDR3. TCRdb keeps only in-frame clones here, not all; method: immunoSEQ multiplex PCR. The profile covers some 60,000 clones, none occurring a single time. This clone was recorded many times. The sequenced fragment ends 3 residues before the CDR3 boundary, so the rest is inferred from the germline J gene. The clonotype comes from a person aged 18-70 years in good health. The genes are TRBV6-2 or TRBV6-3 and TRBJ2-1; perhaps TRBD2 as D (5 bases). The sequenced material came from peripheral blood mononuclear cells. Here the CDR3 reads CASSTGQRVYNEQFF. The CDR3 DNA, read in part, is TGTGCCAGCAGTACCGGCCAGAGGGTTTACAATGAG.